Listed here is a single T cell receptor (gamma chain). Antigen: not known. These data are taken from a study of Vδ1+ human thymocytes. Sequences come from RNA converted to cDNA by reverse transcription. CDR3 amplicons came from multiplex PCR with pooled V-gene forward and constant-region reverse primers. TCRdb re-processed the multiplex PCR reads using CATT. The sample contains tens of thousands of gamma-chain clones, 20% of which appear only once. General study results and limits: In the thymus, TRG and TRD repertoires looked highly polyclonal with Gaussian CDR3 lengths.

The CDR3 runs 14 residues. From germline, CDR1 is GITISATS and CDR2 ISYDGTV (reference sequence). Trimming took 3 bases from V and 0 from J; bases not matched to a gene: 5. The sequenced sample consisted of Vdelta1+ gamma-delta thymocytes from the thymus. Subset defined: FACS-sorted CD3+ TCRalphabeta- TCRVdelta1+ TCRVdelta2- thymocytes. The chain is built from TRGV9 and TRGJ1 or TRGJ2. The clonotype was recovered from a boy under three years old who had congenital heart surgery. CDR3 coding DNA: TGTGCCTTGTGGGAGTTGACGAATTATTATAAGAAACTCTTT. It translates to CALWELTNYYKKLF.